Following are 27 T cell receptor beta chains from one sample sequenced in a study of blood T cell repertoires in COVID-19. Sequencing used immunoSEQ multiplex PCR; TCRdb keeps in-frame clones, though not all of them. The sample has around 250,000 clones, 70% to 90% seen once. The sample consisted of peripheral blood. These receptors were obtained from a man younger than 35 with active or convalescent COVID-19.

The J gene is TRBJ2-3, the V gene TRBV11-3, with D perhaps TRBD2 (6 bases). The CDR3 runs 16 residues. The ends were cut back, 5 bases at V and 0 bases at J, with 15 bases in the middle. Germline lookup yields CDR1 SGHNT and CDR2 YENEEA. This CDR3 reads CASSGGTDLSTDTQYF. The DNA for the CDR3 is TGTGCCAGCAGCGGGGGGACGGACTTGAGCACAGATACGCAGTATTTT.

This chain joins TRBV5-6 and TRBJ2-2; possibly TRBD1 for D (5 bases). Germline CDR1 and CDR2: SGHDT and YYEEEE. The CDR3 totals 14 residues. The V end was cut by 2 bases, the J end by 4 bases, with 9 bases between. The CDR3 here is CASSFQGFTGELFF. As DNA, the CDR3 is TGTGCCAGCAGCTTCCAGGGTTTCACCGGGGAGCTGTTTTTT. The complete variable domain, with remaining parts taken from reference TRBV5-6 and TRBJ2-2, reads DAGVTQSPTHLIKTRGQQVTLRCSPKSGHDTVSWYQQALGQGPQFIFQYYEEEERQRGNFPDRFSGHQFPNYSSELNVNALLLGDSALYLCASSFQGFTGELFFGEGSRLTVL.

The CDR3 spells CATTGRAIYF. Written as DNA, the CDR3 is TGTGCCACCACAGGGCGTGCCATATATTTT. The chain recombines TRBV28 with TRBJ1-3, with D tentatively TRBD1 (6 bases). Per the germline V gene, CDR1 is MDHEN and CDR2 is SYDVKM. The CDR3 extends over 10 amino acids. The germline V and J ends were trimmed by 10 bases and 11 bases, with 12 bases remaining between them.

This sequence joins TRBV5-3 and TRBJ2-1; 10 bases are shared with TRBD2. TRBV5-3 is treated as an ORF (open reading frame) with a function not yet certain. The CDR3 sequence is 24 residues long. V trimming: 0 bases; J trimming: 2 bases; junction bases outside the gene matches: 26. DNA of the CDR3: TGTGCCAGAAGCTTGGGACAGGGCAATTTACTAGCGGGGACCGATTCGCGACCCTACAATGAGCAGTTCTTC. It is translated as CARSLGQGNLLAGTDSRPYNEQFF.

J is TRBJ2-1 and V is TRBV19, with TRBD1 matching 7 bases. This CDR3 contains 16 residues. Germline V gene sequence: CDR1 LNHDA, CDR2 SQIVND (reference sequence). Unmatched junction bases numbered 11, after V lost 0 bases and J lost 9 bases. This chain's CDR3 is CASSIDHRGPLREQFF. In DNA, the CDR3 is TGTGCCAGTAGTATAGATCACAGGGGACCCCTCCGTGAGCAGTTCTTC.

The genes are TRBV24-1 and TRBJ1-1; 8 bases are shared with TRBD1. Unmatched junction bases numbered 24, after V lost 12 bases and J lost 4 bases. The CDR3 is 18 amino acids. Germline CDR1 is KGHDR and CDR2 is SFDVKD. CDR3 in DNA: TGTGCCCCGCGCGATTCCGCCAGGGGGCCCTTAGACGGCACTGAAGCTTTCTTT. Translating it yields CAPRDSARGPLDGTEAFF.

V and J are TRBV7-9 and TRBJ2-1, with D perhaps TRBD2 (7 bases). This CDR3 is 17 amino acids long. V lost 5 bases and J 7 bases, leaving 24 bases between the germline ends. CDR1 is SEHNR and CDR2 is FQNEAQ in the germline V gene (reference sequence). The CDR3 loop is CASSARRAGAPPNEQFF. CDR3 bases: TGTGCCAGCAGCGCCCGGCGGGCGGGGGCCCCCCCGAATGAGCAGTTCTTC.

The sample holds a few counts of this clone. The rearrangement joins TRBV28 to TRBJ2-2, with 12 bases identical to TRBD2. The CDR3 spans 18 residues. The germline gives CDR1 MDHEN, CDR2 SYDVKM. Trimming removed 0 bases from V and 7 bases from J; junction bases left unmatched: 9. This CDR3 reads CASSLWETSGSGFGELFF. Written as DNA, the CDR3 is TGTGCCAGCAGTTTATGGGAGACTAGCGGGAGCGGCTTCGGGGAGCTGTTTTTT.

This clone was recorded only once. The chain combines TRBV15 with TRBJ2-7, with 12 bases that match TRBD2. This CDR3 region has 15 residues. CDR1 and CDR2 (germline): LNHNV, YYDKDF (reference sequence). V lost 1 base and J lost 5; bases outside the gene matches: 3. In nucleotides, the CDR3 is TGTGCCACCAGCAGAGGACTAGCGGGAGTAAACGAGCAGTACTTC. This codes for CATSRGLAGVNEQYF.

V and J are TRBV27 and TRBJ2-2; the match to TRBD2 covers 9 bases. This CDR3 has 17 amino acids. Looked up from germline, CDR1 is MNHEY and CDR2 is SMNVEV (reference sequence). V trimming: 5 bases; J trimming: 5 bases; junction bases outside the gene matches: 12. CDR3 sequence (DNA): TGTGCCAGCAGTAGACCCTCCGCCAGCGGGGGGACCGGGGAGCTGTTTTTT. Amino acids: CASSRPSASGGTGELFF.

Only one count was recorded for this clone. The chain joins TRBV5-6 to TRBJ2-7; 8 positions match TRBD2. This CDR3 has 15 amino acids. CDR1 SGHDT and CDR2 YYEEEE come from the germline V gene. V lost 1 base and J lost 3; bases outside the gene matches: 6. The CDR3: CASSLFGTRFYEQYF. The DNA for the CDR3 is TGTGCCAGCAGCTTGTTTGGGACTAGGTTCTACGAGCAGTACTTC. Filled out from reference TRBV5-6 and TRBJ2-7, the complete variable domain reads DAGVTQSPTHLIKTRGQQVTLRCSPKSGHDTVSWYQQALGQGPQFIFQYYEEEERQRGNFPDRFSGHQFPNYSSELNVNALLLGDSALYLCASSLFGTRFYEQYFGPGTRLTVT.

The chain couples TRBV28 to TRBJ1-2; tentatively, D is TRBD1 (6 bases). V was cut by 5 bases and J by 5 bases, with 18 bases left in between. CDR1 and CDR2 (germline): MDHEN, SYDVKM. This CDR3 spans 15 amino acids. CDR3 amino acids: CASSPSTGRVYGYTF. CDR3 nucleotides: TGTGCCAGCAGTCCATCGACAGGCAGAGTTTATGGCTACACCTTC.

The chain uses TRBV5-8 and TRBJ1-4; perhaps TRBD1 as D (6 bases). V was clipped by 0 bases and J by 4 bases, with 10 bases between them. CDR3 size: 15 residues. The germline CDR1 and CDR2 sequences are SGHTS and YDEGEE. The CDR3 DNA is TGTGCCAGCAGCTTGGAGGGGGTGTTTAATGAAAAACTGTTTTTT. Translating gives CASSLEGVFNEKLFF.

V gene TRBV6-5 combines with J gene TRBJ2-7; possible D gene TRBD1, 5 bases. CDR1 MNHEY and CDR2 SVGAGI come from the germline V gene. This CDR3 region has 12 residues. The ends were cut back, 6 bases at V and 3 bases at J, with 9 bases in the middle. CDR3 nucleotide sequence: TGTGCCAGCAGCCCGGACATCTACGAGCAGTACTTC. This gives the protein CASSPDIYEQYF.

The chain couples TRBV7-9 to TRBJ1-1, with 7 bases lining up with TRBD1. Germline V CDR1 and CDR2: SEHNR, FQNEAQ (reference sequence). This CDR3 comprises 16 residues. Trimming took 5 bases from V and 3 from J; bases not matched to a gene: 12. The CDR3 region is CASSEQGLGFDTEAFF. The CDR3 DNA reads TGTGCCAGCAGCGAACAGGGGCTGGGGTTTGACACTGAAGCTTTCTTT.

The CDR3 nucleotides read TGTGCCAGCTCACCATTAGAACAGGGTAGGGGCACTGAAGCTTTCTTT. It codes for CASSPLEQGRGTEAFF. The chain joins TRBV18 to TRBJ1-1; tentative D call: TRBD1 (6 bases). V dropped 2 bases and J dropped 4 bases, with 17 bases sitting between them. Germline loops: CDR1 KGHSH, CDR2 LQKENI. The CDR3 contains 16 residues.

This chain connects TRBV28 to TRBJ2-7; 9 bases map to TRBD2. The germline gives CDR1 MDHEN, CDR2 SYDVKM. Unmatched junction bases numbered 8, after V lost 3 bases and J lost 2 bases. The CDR3 has 16 amino acids. CDR3 in amino acids: CASSFAGAGGPYEQYF. The CDR3 region has the DNA TGTGCCAGCAGTTTTGCGGGGGCGGGGGGGCCCTACGAGCAGTACTTC.

The chain carries TRBV4-2 and TRBJ1-2; 8 bases agree with TRBD1. The V segment lost 0 bases and the J segment 5 bases; nucleotides outside the gene matches: 8. Germline V gene lookup returns CDR1 LGHNA and CDR2 YNFKEQ. The CDR3 extends over 16 amino acids. The CDR3: CASSQEGDRPLYGYTF. In DNA, the CDR3 is TGTGCCAGCAGCCAAGAGGGGGACAGGCCCTTGTATGGCTACACCTTC.

The chain uses TRBV6-1 and TRBJ1-3; 7 bases align to TRBD1. The CDR3 runs 15 residues. Trimming cost V 5 bases and J 8 bases; bases outside gene matches: 12. Looked up from germline, CDR1 is MNHNS and CDR2 is SASEGT. The CDR3 region has the DNA TGTGCCAGCAGTAACAGACAGGGATCGGGGGACACCATATATTTT. Protein product: CASSNRQGSGDTIYF.

This chain links TRBV4-2 with TRBJ1-4; no firm D call. Germline V gene sequence: CDR1 LGHNA, CDR2 YNFKEQ. The CDR3 runs to 15 residues. V was trimmed by 2 bases and J by 0 bases, leaving 7 bases between them. DNA of the CDR3: TGTGCCAGCAGCCAACAGATTGCAACTAATGAAAAACTGTTTTTT. Translated, it gives CASSQQIATNEKLFF.

This chain connects TRBV30 to TRBJ2-7, with TRBD1 matching 7 bases. The germline CDR1 and CDR2 sequences are GTSNPN and SVGIG (reference sequence). Germline trimming cut 3 bases from V and 4 bases from J; bases unmatched to any gene: 12. CDR3 length: 15 residues. The CDR3 here is CAWSPTTGPMYEQYF. Here the CDR3 DNA reads TGTGCCTGGAGCCCAACGACAGGGCCGATGTACGAGCAGTACTTC.

The gene calls are TRBV6-5 and TRBJ1-4, with D maybe TRBD1 (5 bases). There are 14 residues in the CDR3. CDR1 is MNHEY, CDR2 SVGAGI, per germline. The V and J ends lost 6 bases and 4 bases respectively, with 12 bases between them. DNA of the CDR3: TGTGCCAGCAGATCCACAGGAAGTAATGAAAAACTGTTTTTT. Its translation: CASRSTGSNEKLFF.

This clone occurred once. V is TRBV23-1 and J is TRBJ2-1; D perhaps matches TRBD2 (6 bases). TRBV23-1 is annotated as an ORF whose role is uncertain. The germline V and J ends were trimmed by 5 bases and 3 bases, with 14 bases remaining between them. The CDR3 consists of 15 residues. CDR3 coding DNA: TGCGCCAGCAGTGGAGTAACTAGCTTCTACAATGAGCAGTTCTTC. This sequence encodes CASSGVTSFYNEQFF.

This clone was observed a single time. This chain connects TRBV5-5 to TRBJ2-1; a possible D gene is TRBD1 (5 bases). The V end lost 0 bases, the J end lost 0 bases, and 10 bases lay between the germline ends. Per germline, CDR1 SGHKS and CDR2 YYEKEE (reference sequence). CDR3 length: 16 residues. CDR3 in DNA: TGTGCCAGCAGCTTGGGACAGTTAAGCTCCTACAATGAGCAGTTCTTC. Protein: CASSLGQLSSYNEQFF.

The gene calls are TRBV6-6 and TRBJ1-3; 11 nucleotides align to TRBD1. Losses at the gene ends were 11 bases for V and 5 bases for J; bases not matched to a gene: 14. The CDR3 spans 16 residues. Germline CDR1 and CDR2: MNHNY and SVGAGI (reference sequence). CDR3 in DNA: TGTGCCGGAAGGTCCCGGGACAGGGGGGACAGAAACACCATATATTTT. It encodes CAGRSRDRGDRNTIYF.

The chain uses TRBV2 and TRBJ1-5, with TRBD1 matching 7 bases. The CDR3 is 14 amino acids. J gave up 0 bases and V 6 bases, and 2 bases lay outside the gene matches. CDR1 and CDR2 (germline): SNHLY, FYNNEI. This CDR3 is CASRGGNSNQPQHF. As DNA, the CDR3 is TGTGCCAGCAGAGGGGGCAATAGCAATCAGCCCCAGCATTTT.

This clone came up a few times. The chain couples TRBV7-6 to TRBJ2-7, with D unclear. The CDR3 extends over 13 amino acids. Germline V gene sequence: CDR1 SGHVS, CDR2 FNYEAQ. V dropped 4 bases and J dropped 2 bases, with 9 bases sitting between them. This CDR3 reads CASSSLYAYEQYF. CDR3 DNA: TGTGCCAGCAGCTCCCTCTATGCCTACGAGCAGTACTTC.